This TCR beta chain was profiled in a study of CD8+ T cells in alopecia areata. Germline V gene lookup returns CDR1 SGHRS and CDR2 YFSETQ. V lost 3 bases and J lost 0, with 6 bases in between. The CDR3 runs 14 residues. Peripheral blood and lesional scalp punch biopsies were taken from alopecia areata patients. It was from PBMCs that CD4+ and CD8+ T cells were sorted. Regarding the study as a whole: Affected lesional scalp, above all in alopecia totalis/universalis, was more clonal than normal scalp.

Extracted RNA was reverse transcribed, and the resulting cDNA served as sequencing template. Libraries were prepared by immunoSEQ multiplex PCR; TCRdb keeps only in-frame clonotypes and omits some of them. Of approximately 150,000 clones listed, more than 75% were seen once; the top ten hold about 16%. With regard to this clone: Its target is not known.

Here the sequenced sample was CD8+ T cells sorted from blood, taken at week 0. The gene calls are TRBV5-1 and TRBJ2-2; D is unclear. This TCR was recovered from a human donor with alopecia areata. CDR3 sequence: CASSYLANTGELFF. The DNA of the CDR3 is TGCGCCAGCAGCTACCTAGCGAACACCGGGGAGCTGTTTTTT.